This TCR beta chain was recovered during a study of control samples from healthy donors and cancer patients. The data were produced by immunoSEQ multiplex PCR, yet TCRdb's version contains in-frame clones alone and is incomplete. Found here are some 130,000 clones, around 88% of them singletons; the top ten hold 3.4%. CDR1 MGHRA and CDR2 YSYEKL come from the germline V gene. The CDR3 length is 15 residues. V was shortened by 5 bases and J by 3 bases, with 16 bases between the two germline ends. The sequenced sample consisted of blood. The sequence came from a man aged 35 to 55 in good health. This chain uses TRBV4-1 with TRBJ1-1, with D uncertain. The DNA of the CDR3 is TGCGCCAGCAGCTCCACATCTCAGGCGGACACTGAAGCTTTCTTT. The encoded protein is CASSSTSQADTEAFF.